This passage covers 28 T cell receptor beta chains from one sample sequenced in a study of T cell clones after liver transplantation. Clones were sequenced by immunoSEQ multiplex PCR, and TCRdb holds only the in-frame ones, with some missing. The table includes just over 80,000 clones, about 82% detected once. Material: CD4+ T cells from blood, obtained 45 to 46 months after liver transplant. These receptors were taken from a human patient who received a liver transplant. Some T cells may be graft donor cells.

The J gene is TRBJ1-2, the V gene TRBV28, with 7 nucleotides matching TRBD1. CDR3 size: 15 residues. J gave up 2 bases and V 9 bases, and 12 bases lay outside the gene matches. Germline loops: CDR1 MDHEN, CDR2 SYDVKM. CDR3 sequence (DNA): TGTGCCAGTTACCTCAGACAGGGTCTAAACTATGGCTACACCTTC. Its protein is CASYLRQGLNYGYTF.

CDR3 sequence reads: CASRWDFYTTEAFF. CDR3 in DNA: TGTGCCAGCAGGTGGGATTTCTATACCACTGAAGCTTTCTTT. The chain has TRBV28 and TRBJ1-1; D unclear. The CDR3 covers 14 residues. V shed 6 bases and J shed 4 bases, with 15 bases lying between them. Germline V gives CDR1 MDHEN, CDR2 SYDVKM.

The rearrangement links TRBV5-4 to TRBJ2-1; 7 bases are shared with TRBD1. This CDR3 comprises 13 residues. V lost 5 bases, J lost 6 bases, and 5 bases stayed unmatched. Germline CDR1 reads SGHNT; CDR2 reads YYREEE (reference sequence). This CDR3 is CASRNSGGNEQFF. The CDR3 nucleotides are TGTGCCAGCAGGAATTCAGGGGGCAATGAGCAGTTCTTC.

The chain couples TRBV10-1 to TRBJ2-2; TRBD2 aligns across 11 bases. Trimming took 7 bases from V and 3 from J; bases not matched to a gene: 4. Germline V gives CDR1 WNHNN, CDR2 SYGVQD (reference sequence). The CDR3 contains 15 residues. CDR3 nucleotides: TGCGCCAGCATCGGGACTAGCGGCTACACCGGGGAGCTGTTTTTT. Protein sequence: CASIGTSGYTGELFF.

This chain joins TRBV19 and TRBJ2-7; D ambiguous. Germline V gene sequence: CDR1 LNHDA, CDR2 SQIVND (reference sequence). CDR3 length equals 11 residues. Trimming cost V 11 bases and J 4 bases, with 12 bases left between them. The CDR3 sequence: CAPNLVYEQYF. In nucleotides, the CDR3 is TGTGCCCCCAACCTTGTGTACGAGCAGTACTTC.

The gene calls are TRBV28 and TRBJ1-5, with D perhaps matching TRBD1 (6 bases). CDR1 is MDHEN, CDR2 SYDVKM, per germline. The length of the CDR3 is 13 residues. Between the trimmed V and J ends, which lost 8 bases and 5 bases, there was a span of 13 bases. In nucleotides, the CDR3 is TGTGCCAGCGTACAGGGACTCGATCAGCCCCAGCATTTT. Translation gives CASVQGLDQPQHF.

The rearrangement joins TRBV28 to TRBJ1-1; D possibly corresponds to TRBD1 (6 bases). In germline, CDR1 is MDHEN, CDR2 SYDVKM. CDR3 length: 16 amino acids. Trimming shortened V by 2 bases and J by 3 bases, and 16 bases separated the two germline ends. The CDR3 loop is CASSLEGGGGYTEAFF. The CDR3 nucleotides are TGTGCCAGCAGTTTAGAGGGGGGTGGGGGGTACACTGAAGCTTTCTTT.

This chain connects TRBV27 to TRBJ1-1; no firm D call. Germline V CDR1 and CDR2: MNHEY, SMNVEV (reference sequence). There are 11 residues in the CDR3. Trimming shortened V by 8 bases and J by 6 bases, and 10 bases separated the two germline ends. The CDR3 region has the DNA TGTGCCAGCCAGCAGGACGCTGAAGCTTTCTTT. Its translation is CASQQDAEAFF.

About this clone: This CDR3 is also generated by other DNA sequences in the sample. The DNA for the CDR3 is TGCGCCAGCCGGTGGTCCTCTGGGGCCAACGTCCTGACTTTC. Amino acids: CASRWSSGANVLTF. The chain is built from TRBV5-1 and TRBJ2-6; D remains unclear. The CDR3 runs 14 residues. V was trimmed by 7 bases and J by 0 bases, leaving 8 bases between them. The germline V gene encodes CDR1 SGHRS and CDR2 YFSETQ.

The chain links TRBV5-4 to TRBJ1-2; 9 nucleotides line up with TRBD1. The germline gives CDR1 SGHNT, CDR2 YYREEE (reference sequence). With 0 bases clipped from V and 7 bases from J, the junction kept 13 bases outside the gene matches. The CDR3 length is 17 residues. CDR3 region: CASSLDPGQGLHAGYTF. As DNA, the CDR3 is TGTGCCAGCAGCTTGGACCCCGGACAGGGGCTCCATGCTGGCTACACCTTC.

The chain employs TRBV7-9 and TRBJ1-2; D might be TRBD1 (6 bases). The CDR3 sequence is 14 residues long. Germline CDR1 and CDR2: SEHNR and FQNEAQ (reference sequence). V dropped 8 bases and J dropped 3 bases, with 16 bases sitting between them. CDR3 sequence: CASRPTDSHYGYTF. The CDR3 DNA is TGTGCCAGCCGTCCAACGGACAGCCACTATGGCTACACCTTC.

The gene calls are TRBV4-2 and TRBJ1-2; D unclear. This CDR3 has 13 amino acids. V gave up 1 base and J gave up 7 bases, with 10 bases separating them. Germline assignment: CDR1 LGHNA and CDR2 YNFKEQ. This CDR3 is CASSQVSEGGYTF. CDR3 DNA sequence: TGTGCCAGCAGCCAAGTCTCAGAAGGTGGCTACACCTTC.

The CDR3 protein is CASSLRALNTEAFF. In DNA, the CDR3 is TGTGCCAGCAGCCTCAGGGCGTTGAACACTGAAGCTTTCTTT. The chain uses TRBV28 and TRBJ1-1; a possible D gene is TRBD1 (5 bases). Germline CDR1 reads MDHEN; CDR2 reads SYDVKM. This CDR3 spans 14 amino acids. The V end lost 6 bases, the J end lost 0 bases, and 11 bases lay between the germline ends.

This clone was found once. This chain uses TRBV4-3 with TRBJ1-4, with a weak D call TRBD1 (5 bases). The CDR3 runs 15 residues. V lost 1 base to trimming and J lost 8 bases, with 14 bases between them. In germline, CDR1 is LGHNA, CDR2 YSLEER. CDR3 nucleotide sequence: TGCGCCAGCAGCCAAGCGTACGGGGAGGGGGAAAAACTGTTTTTT. Translation gives CASSQAYGEGEKLFF.

As DNA, the CDR3 is TGTGCCAGCAGTGGGGGGGGCTGGAGTAATCAGCCCCAGCATTTT. Amino acids: CASSGGGWSNQPQHF. V is TRBV28 and J is TRBJ1-5; D might be TRBD1 (6 bases). The V gene lost 5 bases and the J gene lost 4 bases, with 15 bases spanning the gap. The CDR3 has 15 residues. Germline lookup yields CDR1 MDHEN and CDR2 SYDVKM.

This clone occurred a few times. The CDR3 region has the DNA TGTGCCAGCAGCCGGGGAGGAGGACTAGCTATGAATGAGCAGTTCTTC. Its translation: CASSRGGGLAMNEQFF. The rearrangement joins TRBV7-9 to TRBJ2-1; 8 bases are shared with TRBD2. CDR3 length: 16 amino acids. V dropped 5 bases and J dropped 7; count of bases not matched to a gene: 13. Looked up from germline, CDR1 is SEHNR and CDR2 is FQNEAQ (reference sequence).

The chain recombines TRBV5-6 with TRBJ1-2; D gene unclear. The CDR3 has 12 amino acids. The germline V and J ends were trimmed by 1 base and 7 bases, with 8 bases remaining between them. CDR1 SGHDT and CDR2 YYEEEE come from the germline V gene. The CDR3 DNA sequence: TGTGCCAGCAGCTTGACTGAAGTTGGCTACACCTTC. This encodes CASSLTEVGYTF.

The chain couples TRBV11-2 to TRBJ2-1, with 9 bases matching TRBD2. Trimming removed 5 bases from V and 7 bases from J; junction bases left unmatched: 9. The CDR3 runs to 15 residues. Looked up from germline, CDR1 is SGHAT and CDR2 is FQNNGV. CDR3 residues: CASSPYSGSENEQFF. The DNA of the CDR3 is TGTGCCAGCAGCCCATATAGCGGGAGTGAGAATGAGCAGTTCTTC.

CDR3 residues: CASSEMDFLKGVYEQYF. As DNA, the CDR3 is TGTGCCAGCAGTGAGATGGACTTCCTCAAGGGGGTCTACGAGCAGTACTTC. This chain uses TRBV6-1 with TRBJ2-7; D might be TRBD1 (6 bases). This CDR3 spans 17 amino acids. The germline V gene encodes CDR1 MNHNS and CDR2 SASEGT. V dropped 3 bases and J dropped 3 bases, with 21 bases sitting between them.

The chain couples TRBV28 to TRBJ2-5, with TRBD1 matching over 10 bases. Looked up from germline, CDR1 is MDHEN and CDR2 is SYDVKM. There are 15 residues in the CDR3. The V and J ends lost 7 bases and 6 bases, in that order; junction bases with no gene match: 11. The CDR3 DNA reads TGTGCCAGCACAGAGACAGGGGGCCGCAGGAAGACCCAGTACTTC. Amino acids: CASTETGGRRKTQYF.

The gene calls are TRBV2 and TRBJ1-4, with TRBD1 matching 10 bases. The junction had 4 bases not matched to a gene; V was cut back by 6 bases and J by 6 bases. Per the germline V gene, CDR1 is SNHLY and CDR2 is FYNNEI. This CDR3 is 14 amino acids long. This CDR3 reads CASREDRGYEKLFF. CDR3 coding DNA: TGTGCCAGCAGGGAGGACAGGGGGTATGAAAAACTGTTTTTT.

CDR3 sequence reads: CASSILAGFTGELFF. The DNA of the CDR3 is TGTGCCAGTAGTATACTTGCGGGATTCACCGGGGAGCTGTTTTTT. The V and J genes are TRBV19 and TRBJ2-2; TRBD2 might be the D (6 bases). The CDR3 consists of 15 residues. Germline V gene sequence: CDR1 LNHDA, CDR2 SQIVND (reference sequence). V gave up 2 bases and J gave up 4 bases, with 11 bases separating them.

This sequence joins TRBV14 and TRBJ2-5; possibly TRBD1 or TRBD2 for D (5 bases each). The V gene lost 2 bases and the J gene lost 2 bases, with 18 bases spanning the gap. The CDR3 has 17 amino acids. From germline, CDR1 is SGHDN and CDR2 FVKESK. CDR3 sequence (DNA): TGTGCCAGCAGCCAACGTGGGGGTAGGGGCTATCAAGAGACCCAGTACTTC. This codes for CASSQRGGRGYQETQYF.

A few counts support this clone. This rearrangement joins TRBV4-1 to TRBJ2-1; 7 bases fit TRBD2. Trimming at V came to 6 bases and at J to 2 bases, leaving 10 bases not matched to a gene. Germline CDR1 and CDR2: MGHRA and YSYEKL. CDR3 size: 16 residues. CDR3 nucleotide sequence: TGCGCCAGCAGTTCAACTCTAGCGGAGACCTACAATGAGCAGTTCTTC. It yields the protein CASSSTLAETYNEQFF.

CDR3 sequence: CASSFSGSTDTQYF. CDR3 nucleotide sequence: TGTGCCAGCAGCTTCAGCGGTAGCACAGATACGCAGTATTTT. The chain employs TRBV7-3 and TRBJ2-3; the D gene is possibly TRBD2 (5 bases). The V end was cut by 3 bases, the J end by 0 bases, with 7 bases between. The CDR3 sequence is 14 residues long. CDR1 is SGHTA, CDR2 FQGTGA, per germline.

Only one count was recorded for this clone. The gene calls are TRBV28 and TRBJ1-1, with TRBD1 as a possible D gene (6 bases). CDR1 is MDHEN, CDR2 SYDVKM, per germline. The CDR3 extends over 15 amino acids. The germline V and J ends were trimmed by 5 bases and 1 base, with 14 bases remaining between them. The CDR3 bases are TGTGCCAGCAGTCATAGGACAGAGGAGAACACTGAAGCTTTCTTT. Translated, it gives CASSHRTEENTEAFF.

This clone was recorded many times. V and J are TRBV5-4 and TRBJ1-1, with a weak D call TRBD1 (5 bases). V was pared by 0 bases and J by 8 bases, with 17 bases between. Germline V gene sequence: CDR1 SGHNT, CDR2 YYREEE (reference sequence). The CDR3 spans 15 residues. The CDR3 DNA follows: TGTGCCAGCAGCTTGGACTTTGGCGGGACGCAAGAAGCTTTCTTT. This codes for CASSLDFGGTQEAFF.

This chain links TRBV6-5 with TRBJ1-5, with TRBD1 matching over 7 bases. Germline CDR1 is MNHEY and CDR2 is SVGAGI. With 2 bases clipped from V and 1 base from J, the junction kept 2 bases outside the gene matches. The CDR3 spans 15 residues. CDR3 nucleotide sequence: TGTGCCAGCAGTTACGAGGGGGCGAGCAATCAGCCCCAGCATTTT. This encodes CASSYEGASNQPQHF.